This T cell receptor (beta chain) came from a study of T-cell reconstitution after alpha-beta-depleted transplantation in children. Points from the study as a whole: By one year post-transplant, T-cell counts and diversity largely arose from T cells that were newly produced.

This clonotype was seen many times. Its antigen is not identified. The V gene end was trimmed by 0 bases and the J gene end by 5 bases; junction bases not matched to a gene: 5. The germline gives CDR1 DFQATT, CDR2 SNEGSKA (reference sequence). The CDR3 runs to 16 residues. As it was prepared, the TCRbeta library received unique molecular identifiers. TCRdb redid the calling of the PCR reads with MiXCR, one entry per CDR3 protein. This table has around 72,000 distinct CDR3 sequences, roughly 5% appearing once. Sequences were derived from PBMCs, mostly from graft donor cells, sampled 180 days after TCRalphabeta/CD19-depleted stem cell transplant. This clonotype originated in a boy under two years old who had a stem cell transplant for acute myeloid leukemia, so the T cells may come from the graft donor. J is TRBJ2-2 and V is TRBV20-1; TRBD1 matches 11 bases. The CDR3 is CSAREWDRGKTGELFF. The CDR3 DNA sequence: TGCAGTGCTAGAGAGTGGGACAGGGGGAAAACCGGGGAGCTGTTTTTT.